This T cell receptor beta chain emerged from a study of blood T cell repertoires in COVID-19. Across the study: COVID-19 samples collected from the United States, Italy and Spain covered acute and convalescent phases. PBMCs, B-cell-depleted T cells, or T cells provided the cDNA or gDNA that made up the material.

The method was immunoSEQ multiplex PCR; TCRdb's version includes in-frame clones alone and lacks a portion of them. The repertoire holds roughly 37,000 clones, with 65% to 80% as singletons. The CDR3 sequence is 15 residues long. Looked up from germline, CDR1 is KGHDR and CDR2 is SFDVKD. Trimming at V came to 3 bases and at J to 5 bases, leaving 6 bases not matched to a gene. The chain has TRBV24-1 and TRBJ2-1; 7 nucleotides line up with TRBD1. The TCR comes from a man aged 55 to 70 with active COVID-19. Sequences were obtained from peripheral blood. CDR3 sequence reads: CATSDPGQTNNEQFF. The CDR3 DNA reads as TGTGCCACCAGTGATCCGGGACAGACCAACAATGAGCAGTTCTTC.